This TCR beta chain appears in the sequencing data of a study of blood T cell repertoires in COVID-19. CDR3 length equals 16 residues. The germline V gene has CDR1 SGHTA and CDR2 FQGTGA. The V segment lost 4 bases and the J segment 6 bases; nucleotides outside the gene matches: 5. TCRdb keeps only in-frame clones here, not all; method: immunoSEQ multiplex PCR. The sample has roughly 150,000 clones, roughly 88% seen once. Source material: peripheral blood. The chain combines TRBV7-3 with TRBJ1-6; 11 bases align to TRBD1. This sequence was found in a woman older than 75 with active or convalescent COVID-19. Here the CDR3 reads CASSWGDRGTNSPLHF. The CDR3 region has the DNA TGTGCCAGCAGCTGGGGGGACAGGGGGACTAATTCACCCCTCCACTTT. Supplemented by reference TRBV7-3 and TRBJ1-6, the full variable domain reads GAGVSQTPSNKVTEKGKYVELRCDPISGHTALYWYRQSLGQGPEFLIYFQGTGAADDSGLPNDRFFAVRPEGSVSTLKIQRTERGDSAVYLCASSWGDRGTNSPLHFGNGTRLTVT.